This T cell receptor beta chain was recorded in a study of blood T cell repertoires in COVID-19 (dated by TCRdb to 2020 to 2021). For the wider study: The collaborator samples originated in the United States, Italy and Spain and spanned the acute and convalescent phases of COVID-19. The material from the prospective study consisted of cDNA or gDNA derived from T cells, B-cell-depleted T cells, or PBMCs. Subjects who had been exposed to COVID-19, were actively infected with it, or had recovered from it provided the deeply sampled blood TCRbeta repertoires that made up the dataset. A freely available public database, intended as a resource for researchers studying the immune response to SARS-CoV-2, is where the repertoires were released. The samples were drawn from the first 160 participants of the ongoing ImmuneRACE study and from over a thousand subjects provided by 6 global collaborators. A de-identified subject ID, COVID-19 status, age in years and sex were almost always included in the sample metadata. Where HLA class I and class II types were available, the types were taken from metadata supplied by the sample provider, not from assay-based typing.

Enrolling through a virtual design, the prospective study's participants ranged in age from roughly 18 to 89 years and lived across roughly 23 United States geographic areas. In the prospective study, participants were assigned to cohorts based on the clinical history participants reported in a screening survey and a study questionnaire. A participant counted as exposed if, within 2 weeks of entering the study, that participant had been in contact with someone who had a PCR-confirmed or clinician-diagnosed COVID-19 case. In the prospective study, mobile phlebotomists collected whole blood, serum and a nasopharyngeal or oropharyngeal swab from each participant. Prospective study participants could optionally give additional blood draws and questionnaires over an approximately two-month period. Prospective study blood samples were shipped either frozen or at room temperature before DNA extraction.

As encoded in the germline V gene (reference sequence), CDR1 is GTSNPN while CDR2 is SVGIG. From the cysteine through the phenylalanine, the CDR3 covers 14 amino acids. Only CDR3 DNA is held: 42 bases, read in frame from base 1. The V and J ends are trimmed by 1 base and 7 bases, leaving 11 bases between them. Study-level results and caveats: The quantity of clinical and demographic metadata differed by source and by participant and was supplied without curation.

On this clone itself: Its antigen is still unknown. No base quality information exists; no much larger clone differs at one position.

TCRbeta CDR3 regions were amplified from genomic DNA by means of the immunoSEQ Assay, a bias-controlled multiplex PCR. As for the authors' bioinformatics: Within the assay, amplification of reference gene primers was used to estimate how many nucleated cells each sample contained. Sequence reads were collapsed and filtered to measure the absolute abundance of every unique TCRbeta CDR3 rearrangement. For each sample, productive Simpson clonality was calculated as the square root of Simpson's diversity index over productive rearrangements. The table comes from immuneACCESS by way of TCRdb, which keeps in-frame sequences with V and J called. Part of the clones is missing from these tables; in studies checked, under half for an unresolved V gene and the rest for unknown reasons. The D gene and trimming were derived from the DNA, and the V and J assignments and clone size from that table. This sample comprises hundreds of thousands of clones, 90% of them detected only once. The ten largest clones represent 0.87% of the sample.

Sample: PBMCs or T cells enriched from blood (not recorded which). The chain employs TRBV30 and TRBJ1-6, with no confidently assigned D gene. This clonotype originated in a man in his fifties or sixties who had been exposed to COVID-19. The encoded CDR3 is CAWSDGFANSPLHF. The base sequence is TGTGCCTGGAGTGATGGTTTTGCGAATTCACCCCTCCACTTT.